These 28 T cell receptor beta chains were all obtained from the same sample, sequenced in a study of T cells in localized non-small cell lung cancer (dated by TCRdb to between 2020 and 2021). Libraries were built with the immunoSEQ multiplex PCR assay. This is the immuneACCESS table as TCRdb keeps it, with only in-frame sequences that have V and J called. A part of the clones is gone; compared with another copy, unresolved V genes explain less than half, and the rest is unexplained. This sample lists roughly 2,200 clones; around 20% were detected once. Less than 20% of the sample lies in the top ten. Material: lung tumor tissue, obtained before any cancer treatment. The receptors derive from an older male donor with stage II lung adenocarcinoma.

This clone was found a few times. The gene calls are TRBV6-1 and TRBJ2-1; D unresolved. This CDR3 is built from 15 residues. Germline V CDR1 and CDR2: MNHNS, SASEGT. The V gene lost 1 base and the J gene lost 2 bases, with 9 bases spanning the gap. CDR3: CASSEEYGTYNEQFF. The CDR3 nucleotides read TGTGCCAGCAGTGAAGAGTACGGAACCTACAATGAGCAGTTCTTC.

The sample holds one count of this clone. This chain joins TRBV5-1 and TRBJ2-1; 8 nucleotides match TRBD2. J was trimmed by 7 bases and V by 2 bases; bases with no gene match: 5. This CDR3 is 14 amino acids long. From germline, CDR1 is SGHRS and CDR2 YFSETQ. As DNA, the CDR3 is TGCGCCAGCAGCTTAGGCGGGGGGCTAAATGAGCAGTTCTTC. This codes for CASSLGGGLNEQFF. The full variable domain, rest sourced from reference TRBV5-1 and TRBJ2-1, is KAGVTQTPRYLIKTRGQQVTLSCSPISGHRSVSWYQQTPGQGLQFLFEYFSETQRNKGNFPGRFSGRQFSNSRSEMNVSTLELGDSALYLCASSLGGGLNEQFFGPGTRLTVL.

There are a few counts of this clone. The rearrangement joins TRBV11-3 to TRBJ1-2, with 7 bases identical to TRBD1. V dropped 6 bases and J dropped 1; count of bases not matched to a gene: 8. The length of the CDR3 is 15 residues. Germline V lookup: CDR1 SGHNT, CDR2 YENEEA. The CDR3 region has the DNA TGTGCCAGCAGACTGGGACAGCCTTATAACTATGGCTACACCTTC. This sequence encodes CASRLGQPYNYGYTF. Using reference TRBV11-3 and TRBJ1-2 for the parts outside the CDR3, the full variable domain is EAGVVQSPRYKIIEKKQPVAFWCNPISGHNTLYWYLQNLGQGPELLIRYENEEAVDDSQLPKDRFSAERLKGVDSTLKIQPAELGDSAVYLCASRLGQPYNYGYTFGSGTRLTVV.

This clone has more than one count but fewer than ten. CDR3 bases: TGTGCCAGCAGTTACTCTCAGAGTTCTGGAAACACCATATATTTT. Its protein product is CASSYSQSSGNTIYF. This chain uses TRBV6-8 with TRBJ1-3; D uncertain. Trimming left V 0 bases short and J 1 base short, with 7 bases between. The CDR3 extends over 15 amino acids. Per the germline V gene, CDR1 is MNHGY and CDR2 is SAAAGT.

The chain employs TRBV5-1 and TRBJ1-1; D is possibly TRBD1 (6 bases). CDR1 is SGHRS and CDR2 is YFSETQ in the germline V gene. The CDR3 contains 14 residues. Trimming cost V 1 base and J 4 bases, with 11 bases left between them. The CDR3 loop reads CASSLYGGGTEAFF. The CDR3 bases are TGCGCCAGCAGCTTGTACGGGGGCGGCACTGAAGCTTTCTTT.

This clone was detected only a few times. V is TRBV11-3 and J is TRBJ2-5; D tentatively fits TRBD1 or TRBD2 (5 bases each). Germline V gene lookup returns CDR1 SGHNT and CDR2 YENEEA. V shed 5 bases and J shed 6 bases, with 19 bases lying between them. This CDR3 comprises 15 residues. The CDR3 DNA sequence: TGTGCCAGCAGCCGCGGACGGGACCCGTATAAGACCCAGTACTTC. It specifies CASSRGRDPYKTQYF.

This rearrangement joins TRBV29-1 to TRBJ1-4, with D perhaps TRBD1 (6 bases). V was cut by 6 bases and J by 8 bases, with 16 bases left in between. This CDR3 is built from 13 residues. The germline gives CDR1 SQVTM, CDR2 ANQGSEA. CDR3 residues: CSVLTEGEEKLFF. As DNA, the CDR3 is TGCAGCGTCCTTACAGAGGGGGAAGAAAAACTGTTTTTT.

The chain links TRBV10-2 to TRBJ2-1; possibly TRBD2 for D (5 bases). Looked up from germline, CDR1 is WSHSY and CDR2 is SAAADI. V lost 5 bases and J lost 7, with 15 bases in between. The CDR3 contains 14 residues. DNA for the CDR3: TGCGCCAGCAGTTTAGAGGTTCGGGGAAATGAGCAGTTCTTC. It specifies CASSLEVRGNEQFF.

This clone was found a few times. V gene TRBV6-8 combines with J gene TRBJ1-1; D not certain. Between the trimmed V and J ends, which lost 11 bases and 5 bases, there was a span of 18 bases. CDR3 length: 13 residues. Germline loops: CDR1 MNHGY, CDR2 SAAAGT. In DNA, the CDR3 is TGTGCCGCCTGGGCGGGAGGAGGGACTGAAGCTTTCTTT. Its translation is CAAWAGGGTEAFF.

The J gene is TRBJ1-1, the V gene TRBV23-1, with 7 bases lining up with TRBD1. TRBV23-1 is reported as an ORF; its role is uncertain. CDR3 length equals 15 residues. Trimming took 6 bases from V and 1 from J; bases not matched to a gene: 8. The CDR3 spells CASSQAGTENTEAFF. The CDR3 DNA reads TGCGCCAGCAGCCAGGCCGGGACAGAGAACACTGAAGCTTTCTTT.

The chain is built from TRBV12-5 and TRBJ2-5; possible D gene TRBD1, 6 bases. The CDR3 has 14 residues. The germline gives CDR1 LGHNT, CDR2 FRNRAP. CDR3 sequence (DNA): TGTGCCAGCACCTTAACAGGGCCTTCAGAGACCCAGTACTTC. It specifies CASTLTGPSETQYF. Variable domain in full (rest from reference TRBV12-5 and TRBJ2-5): DARVTQTPRHKVTEMGQEVTMRCQPILGHNTVFWYRQTMMQGLELLAYFRNRAPLDDSGMPKDRFSAEMPDATLATLKIQPSEPRDSAVYFCASTLTGPSETQYFGPGTRLLVL.

This clone was counted a few times. J is TRBJ2-3 and V is TRBV6-8; 7 nucleotides agree with TRBD1. Losses at the gene ends were 10 bases for V and 1 base for J; bases not matched to a gene: 2. The V gene's germline CDR1 is MNHGY and CDR2 SAAAGT. CDR3 size: 12 residues. This chain's CDR3 is CATGQGTDTQYF. The CDR3 nucleotides are TGTGCCACAGGACAGGGCACAGATACGCAGTATTTT.

This clone has a handful of counts. The chain recombines TRBV6-8 with TRBJ1-1; no clear D. Germline CDR1 is MNHGY and CDR2 is SAAAGT. This CDR3 is 12 amino acids long. V lost 6 bases, J lost 2 bases, and 7 bases lay in between. In DNA form, the CDR3 reads TGTGCCAGCAGGGCAGCTAACACTGAAGCTTTCTTT. Its protein product is CASRAANTEAFF.

This clone has more than one count but fewer than ten. This chain joins TRBV11-3 and TRBJ2-5, with unresolved D. This CDR3 comprises 15 residues. Deletions cut 0 bases from V and 2 bases from J, with 10 bases between. From germline, CDR1 is SGHNT and CDR2 YENEEA. This CDR3 reads CASSLDSQSQETQYF. The CDR3 DNA reads TGTGCCAGCAGCTTAGATTCTCAAAGTCAAGAGACCCAGTACTTC. The complete variable domain, with remaining parts taken from reference TRBV11-3 and TRBJ2-5, reads EAGVVQSPRYKIIEKKQPVAFWCNPISGHNTLYWYLQNLGQGPELLIRYENEEAVDDSQLPKDRFSAERLKGVDSTLKIQPAELGDSAVYLCASSLDSQSQETQYFGPGTRLLVL.

V and J are TRBV6-8 and TRBJ1-2, with TRBD1 matching over 7 bases. The length of the CDR3 is 14 residues. V lost 0 bases to trimming and J lost 4 bases; unmatched junction nucleotides: 2. In germline, CDR1 is MNHGY, CDR2 SAAAGT. CDR3 in amino acids: CASSYSTGPYGYTF. The CDR3 DNA is TGTGCCAGCAGTTACTCGACAGGGCCCTATGGCTACACCTTC.

The CDR3 region has the DNA TGTGCCAGTAGTCTGTCACCGTCGCCAACCTACGAGCAGTACTTC. It codes for CASSLSPSPTYEQYF. The chain uses TRBV19 and TRBJ2-7, with unresolved D. Germline-derived CDR1 and CDR2 are LNHDA and SQIVND (reference sequence). V lost 5 bases and J 2 bases, leaving 16 bases between the germline ends. This CDR3 comprises 15 residues.

A few counts support this clone. The rearrangement links TRBV11-3 to TRBJ1-2; D is possibly TRBD1 (6 bases). Germline loops: CDR1 SGHNT, CDR2 YENEEA. The CDR3 is 15 residues long. V dropped 6 bases and J dropped 0 bases, with 14 bases sitting between them. This CDR3 reads CASSSVDRPNYGYTF. The DNA of the CDR3 is TGTGCCAGCAGTAGTGTGGACAGACCTAACTATGGCTACACCTTC.

This clone is medium-sized (0.01 to 0.1%) within its sample. V and J are TRBV9 and TRBJ1-1; D might be TRBD1 (6 bases). The CDR3 extends over 15 amino acids. Trimming pared 5 bases from V and 1 base from J, leaving 15 bases between. CDR1 SGDLS and CDR2 YYNGEE come from the germline V gene. In nucleotides, the CDR3 is TGTGCCAGCAGTGACTTAACAGGGACGAACACTGAAGCTTTCTTT. Residues: CASSDLTGTNTEAFF.

The J gene is TRBJ1-1, the V gene TRBV18; 7 nucleotides match TRBD1. Per the germline V gene, CDR1 is KGHSH and CDR2 is LQKENI. The CDR3 consists of 13 residues. Germline trimming cut 7 bases from V and 2 bases from J; bases unmatched to any gene: 4. CDR3 protein: CASLQGPNTEAFF. The CDR3 DNA follows: TGTGCCAGCTTACAGGGGCCCAACACTGAAGCTTTCTTT. Looking up the rest from reference TRBV18 and TRBJ1-1 gives the full variable domain: NAGVMQNPRHLVRRRGQEARLRCSPMKGHSHVYWYRQLPEEGLKFMVYLQKENIIDESGMPKERFSAEFPKEGPSILRIQQVVRGDSAAYFCASLQGPNTEAFFGQGTRLTVV.

By share, this clone ranks as medium-sized. V usage is TRBV4-1 and J usage is TRBJ1-4, with D perhaps TRBD1 (5 bases). CDR1 and CDR2 (germline): MGHRA, YSYEKL. V lost 0 bases and J lost 1, with 12 bases in between. The CDR3 spans 17 residues. For the CDR3, the DNA is TGCGCCAGCAGCCAAGATTATAGAGACAGAACTAATGAAAAACTGTTTTTT. Its translation is CASSQDYRDRTNEKLFF.

The chain has TRBV6-8 and TRBJ2-2; D is possibly TRBD2 (7 bases). CDR1 MNHGY and CDR2 SAAAGT come from the germline V gene. The V gene lost 7 bases and the J gene lost 4 bases, with 19 bases spanning the gap. This CDR3 has 16 amino acids. Here the CDR3 reads CASTQTRGGSTGELFF. The CDR3 DNA reads as TGTGCCAGCACCCAAACACGCGGGGGCAGCACCGGGGAGCTGTTTTTT.

This clone was seen only a few times. The genes are TRBV14 and TRBJ2-5; D gene uncertain. CDR3 length: 13 amino acids. V lost 1 base, J lost 5 bases, and 8 bases lay in between. Germline values: CDR1 SGHDN, CDR2 FVKESK. CDR3 sequence reads: CASSQGIGETQYF. The CDR3 DNA is TGTGCCAGCAGCCAAGGAATCGGTGAGACCCAGTACTTC.

This chain links TRBV5-1 with TRBJ2-3; 10 bases line up with TRBD1. The CDR3 sequence is 15 residues long. Trimming removed 4 bases from V and 5 bases from J; junction bases left unmatched: 7. Germline V gene lookup returns CDR1 SGHRS and CDR2 YFSETQ. CDR3 in DNA: TGCGCCAGCAGCCCGACAGGGGGCTGGGAAGATACGCAGTATTTT. It is translated as CASSPTGGWEDTQYF.

The sample holds a few counts of this clone. The chain links TRBV6-8 to TRBJ1-1; no clear D. CDR1 MNHGY and CDR2 SAAAGT come from the germline V gene. The CDR3 runs to 15 residues. The germline V and J ends were trimmed by 0 bases and 3 bases, with 11 bases remaining between them. The CDR3, as DNA: TGTGCCAGCAGTTACTCGATGGTAGGCGACACTGAAGCTTTCTTT. This encodes CASSYSMVGDTEAFF.

This chain links TRBV19 with TRBJ2-5; a weak D match, TRBD2 (6 bases). V shed 3 bases and J shed 5 bases, with 13 bases lying between them. The CDR3 consists of 14 residues. CDR1 and CDR2 (germline): LNHDA, SQIVND (reference sequence). CDR3 region: CASSMTGVGETQYF. As DNA, the CDR3 is TGTGCCAGTAGTATGACGGGGGTCGGGGAGACCCAGTACTTC.

This clone came up a few times. This rearrangement joins TRBV28 to TRBJ1-2, with TRBD1 as a possible D gene (5 bases). Trimming removed 2 bases at V and 5 bases at J, with 12 bases between. CDR1 and CDR2 (germline): MDHEN, SYDVKM. The CDR3 covers 14 residues. The CDR3 reads CASSLPGPTYGYTF. The CDR3 bases are TGTGCCAGCAGTTTACCGGGACCGACTTATGGCTACACCTTC.

In its sample, this clone is medium-sized. This rearrangement joins TRBV9 to TRBJ2-5; D is unclear. The germline CDR1 and CDR2 sequences are SGDLS and YYNGEE. The V gene lost 5 bases and the J gene lost 1 base, with 9 bases spanning the gap. This CDR3 contains 13 residues. The CDR3 sequence is CASSEWAQETQYF. The CDR3 coding sequence is TGTGCCAGCAGTGAGTGGGCCCAAGAGACCCAGTACTTC. The full variable domain, completed using reference TRBV9 and TRBJ2-5, is DSGVTQTPKHLITATGQRVTLRCSPRSGDLSVYWYQQSLDQGLQFLIQYYNGEERAKGNILERFSAQQFPDLHSELNLSSLELGDSALYFCASSEWAQETQYFGPGTRLLVL.

This clone came up a few times. The chain employs TRBV6-8 and TRBJ2-5; tentative D call: TRBD1 (5 bases). CDR3 length equals 13 residues. Germline lookup yields CDR1 MNHGY and CDR2 SAAAGT. Between the trimmed V and J ends, which lost 2 bases and 5 bases, there was a span of 9 bases. The chain's CDR3 is CASSYGPGETQYF. CDR3 sequence (DNA): TGTGCCAGCAGTTACGGGCCAGGGGAGACCCAGTACTTC.